These 2 T cell receptor beta chains were sequenced from one sample in a study of blood T cell repertoires in COVID-19. Sequencing was performed with immunoSEQ multiplex PCR; in TCRdb, only in-frame clones are kept and a portion is missing. The sample records under 250,000 clones, more than 65% being singletons. Sequencing was carried out using peripheral blood. The origin of the receptors is a woman older than 75 with acute or convalescent COVID-19.

The CDR3 loop reads CASSPDSGATREQFF. DNA for the CDR3: TGTGCCAGCTCACCTGACTCTGGTGCGACTCGGGAGCAGTTCTTC. The chain uses TRBV18 and TRBJ2-1; no definite D call. Germline-derived CDR1 and CDR2 are KGHSH and LQKENI. The CDR3 runs 15 residues. V gave up 3 bases and J gave up 10 bases, with 19 bases separating them. Together with reference TRBV18 and TRBJ2-1, the CDR3 gives the full variable domain: NAGVMQNPRHLVRRRGQEARLRCSPMKGHSHVYWYRQLPEEGLKFMVYLQKENIIDESGMPKERFSAEFPKEGPSILRIQQVVRGDSAAYFCASSPDSGATREQFFGPGTRLTVL.

At least ten counts were recorded for this clone. The chain has TRBV5-4 and TRBJ2-7, with 15 positions matching TRBD2. The germline CDR1 and CDR2 sequences are SGHNT and YYREEE (reference sequence). This CDR3 is 17 amino acids long. Trimming at V came to 4 bases and at J to 5 bases, leaving 10 bases not matched to a gene. This CDR3 is CASSPGTSGGPVHEQYF. The CDR3 DNA follows: TGTGCCAGCAGCCCTGGGACTAGCGGGGGGCCTGTTCACGAGCAGTACTTC.